Detailed here is one T cell receptor beta chain. These data are taken from a study of blood T cell repertoires in COVID-19. Whole-study context: Both acute and convalescent COVID-19 samples were obtained from the United States, Italy and Spain. PBMCs, B-cell-depleted T cells, or T cells were the source of the cDNA or gDNA that made up the material.

The germline V gene has CDR1 SGHTA and CDR2 FQGNSA. V was pared by 2 bases and J by 1 base, with 14 bases between. This CDR3 is 16 amino acids long. Repertoires were generated with immunoSEQ multiplex PCR, while TCRdb's copy carries only in-frame clones and drops some. The repertoire consists of tens of thousands of clones, with 70% to 90% occurring once and the leading ten covering roughly 5.7%. The receptor was derived from a man aged 65-85 years with acute or convalescent COVID-19. The chain is built from TRBV7-2 and TRBJ1-1; possible D gene TRBD1, 5 bases. What was sequenced was peripheral blood. The CDR3 sequence: CASSLIGAQRNTEAFF. CDR3 DNA: TGTGCCAGCAGCTTAATAGGGGCCCAAAGGAACACTGAAGCTTTCTTT.